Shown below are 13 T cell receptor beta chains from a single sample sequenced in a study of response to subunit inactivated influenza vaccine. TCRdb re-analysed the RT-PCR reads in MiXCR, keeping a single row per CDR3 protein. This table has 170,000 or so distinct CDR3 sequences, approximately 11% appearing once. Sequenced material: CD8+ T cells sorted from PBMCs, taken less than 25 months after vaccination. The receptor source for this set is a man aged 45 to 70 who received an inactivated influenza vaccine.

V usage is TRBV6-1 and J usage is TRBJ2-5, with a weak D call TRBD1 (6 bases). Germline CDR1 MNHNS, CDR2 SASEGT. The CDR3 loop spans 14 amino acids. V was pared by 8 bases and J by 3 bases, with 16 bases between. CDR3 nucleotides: TGTGCCAGCTCCCTCAGGGGACCTAAAGAGACCCAGTACTTC. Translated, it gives CASSLRGPKETQYF.

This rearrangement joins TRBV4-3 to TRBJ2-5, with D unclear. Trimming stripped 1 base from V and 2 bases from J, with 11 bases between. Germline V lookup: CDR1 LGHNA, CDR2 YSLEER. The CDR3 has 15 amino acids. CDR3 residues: CASSQGSHLQETQYF. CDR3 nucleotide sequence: TGCGCCAGCAGCCAAGGTTCCCACCTGCAAGAGACCCAGTACTTC.

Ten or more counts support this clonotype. CDR3 nucleotides: TGTGCCACCAGTGACGACAGGGTGAACGAGCAGTACTTC. Its protein product is CATSDDRVNEQYF. This chain uses TRBV24-1 with TRBJ2-7; 7 positions agree with TRBD1. The CDR3 extends over 13 amino acids. V lost 4 bases and J lost 5; bases outside the gene matches: 4. Germline V gives CDR1 KGHDR, CDR2 SFDVKD.

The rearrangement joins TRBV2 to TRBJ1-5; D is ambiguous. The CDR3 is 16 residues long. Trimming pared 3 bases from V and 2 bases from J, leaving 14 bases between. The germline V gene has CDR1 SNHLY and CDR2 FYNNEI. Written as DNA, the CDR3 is TGTGCCAGCAGTGATAGTAGGGCGGAAGGCAATCAGCCCCAGCATTTT. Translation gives CASSDSRAEGNQPQHF.

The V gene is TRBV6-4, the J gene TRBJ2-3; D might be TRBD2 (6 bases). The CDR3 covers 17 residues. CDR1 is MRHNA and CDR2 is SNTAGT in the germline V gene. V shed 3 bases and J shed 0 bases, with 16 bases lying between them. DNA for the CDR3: TGTGCCAGCAGTGAAGTTGCGGGGTTATCTAGCACAGATACGCAGTATTTT. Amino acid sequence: CASSEVAGLSSTDTQYF.

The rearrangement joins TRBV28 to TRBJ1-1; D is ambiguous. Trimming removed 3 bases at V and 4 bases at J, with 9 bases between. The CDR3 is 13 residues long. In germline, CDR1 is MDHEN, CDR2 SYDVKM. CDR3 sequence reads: CASSFTLGTEAFF. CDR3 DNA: TGTGCCAGCAGTTTTACCCTGGGCACTGAAGCTTTCTTT.

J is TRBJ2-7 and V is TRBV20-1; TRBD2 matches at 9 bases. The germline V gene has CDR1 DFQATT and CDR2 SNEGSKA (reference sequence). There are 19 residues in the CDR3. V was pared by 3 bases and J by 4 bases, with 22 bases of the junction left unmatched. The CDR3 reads CSARGTGGRRAGGPYEQYF. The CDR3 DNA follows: TGCAGTGCTAGGGGAACCGGGGGCAGGAGGGCGGGAGGGCCGTACGAGCAGTACTTC.

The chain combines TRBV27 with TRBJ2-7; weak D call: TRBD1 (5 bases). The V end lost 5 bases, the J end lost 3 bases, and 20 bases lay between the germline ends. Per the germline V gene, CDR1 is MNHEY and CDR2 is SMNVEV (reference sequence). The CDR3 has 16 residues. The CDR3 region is CASSPTARVTNYEQYF. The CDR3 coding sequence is TGTGCCAGCAGTCCCACGGCCAGGGTCACCAACTACGAGCAGTACTTC.

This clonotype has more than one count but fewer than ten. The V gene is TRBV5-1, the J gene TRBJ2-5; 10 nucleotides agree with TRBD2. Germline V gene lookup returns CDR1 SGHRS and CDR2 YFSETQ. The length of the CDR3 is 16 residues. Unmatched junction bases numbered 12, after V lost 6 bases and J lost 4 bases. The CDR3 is CASMGLAISGGETQYF. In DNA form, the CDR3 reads TGCGCCAGCATGGGACTAGCGATTTCAGGGGGAGAGACCCAGTACTTC. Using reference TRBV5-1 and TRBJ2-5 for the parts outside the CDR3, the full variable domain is KAGVTQTPRYLIKTRGQQVTLSCSPISGHRSVSWYQQTPGQGLQFLFEYFSETQRNKGNFPGRFSGRQFSNSRSEMNVSTLELGDSALYLCASMGLAISGGETQYFGPGTRLLVL.

This CDR3 is CASSTGQGVSGNTIYF. CDR3 nucleotides: TGTGCCAGCAGTACCGGACAGGGGGTTTCCGGAAACACCATATATTTT. This chain links TRBV12-3 or TRBV12-4 with TRBJ1-3, with TRBD1 identical over 10 bases. The CDR3 consists of 16 residues. The V segment lost 5 bases and the J segment 4 bases; nucleotides outside the gene matches: 8.

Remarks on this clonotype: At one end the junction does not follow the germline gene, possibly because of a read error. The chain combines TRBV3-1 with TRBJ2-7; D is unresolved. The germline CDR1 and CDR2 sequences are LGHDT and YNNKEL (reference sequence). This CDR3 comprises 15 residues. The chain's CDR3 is CACSKQVPCTHEQYF. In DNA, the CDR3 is TGTGCCTGCAGCAAGCAGGTCCCTTGTACCCACGAGCAGTACTTC.

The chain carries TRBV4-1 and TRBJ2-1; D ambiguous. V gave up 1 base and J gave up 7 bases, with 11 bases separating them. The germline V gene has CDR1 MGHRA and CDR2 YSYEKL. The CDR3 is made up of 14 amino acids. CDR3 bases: TGCGCCAGCAGCCAAGTTTTTCCCCCGAATGAGCAGTTCTTC. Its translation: CASSQVFPPNEQFF.

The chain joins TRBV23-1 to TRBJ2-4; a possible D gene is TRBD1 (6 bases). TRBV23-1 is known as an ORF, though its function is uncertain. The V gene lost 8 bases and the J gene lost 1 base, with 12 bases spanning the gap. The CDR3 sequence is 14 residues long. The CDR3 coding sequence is TGCGCCAGCGGGACCACAGGGGCCAAAAACATTCAGTACTTC. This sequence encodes CASGTTGAKNIQYF.